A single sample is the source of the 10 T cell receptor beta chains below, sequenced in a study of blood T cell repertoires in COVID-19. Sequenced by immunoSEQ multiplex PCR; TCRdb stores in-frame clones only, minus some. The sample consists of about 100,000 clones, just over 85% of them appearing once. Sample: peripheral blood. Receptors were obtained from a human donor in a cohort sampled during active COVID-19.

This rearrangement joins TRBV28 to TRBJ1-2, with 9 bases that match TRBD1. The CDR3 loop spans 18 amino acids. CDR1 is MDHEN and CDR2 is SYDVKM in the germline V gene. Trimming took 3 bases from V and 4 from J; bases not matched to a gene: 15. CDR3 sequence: CASSFPGQGPHSSYGYTF. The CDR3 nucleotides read TGTGCCAGCAGTTTCCCGGGACAGGGCCCCCATTCCAGCTATGGCTACACCTTC.

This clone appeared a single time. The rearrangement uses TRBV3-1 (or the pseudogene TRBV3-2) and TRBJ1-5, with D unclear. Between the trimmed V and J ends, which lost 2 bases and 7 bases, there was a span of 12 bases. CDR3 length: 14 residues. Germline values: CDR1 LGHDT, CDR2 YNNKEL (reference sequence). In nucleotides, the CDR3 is TGTGCCAGCAGCCAACGGGGAGGACGACAGCCCCAGCATTTT. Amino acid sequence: CASSQRGGRQPQHF.

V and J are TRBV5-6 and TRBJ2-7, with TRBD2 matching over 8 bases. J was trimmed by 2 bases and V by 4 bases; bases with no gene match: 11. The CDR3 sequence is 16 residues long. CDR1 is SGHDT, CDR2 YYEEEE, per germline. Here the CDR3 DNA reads TGTGCCAGCAGCCCGACCCAGCGGGAGAACCCCTACGAGCAGTACTTC. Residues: CASSPTQRENPYEQYF.

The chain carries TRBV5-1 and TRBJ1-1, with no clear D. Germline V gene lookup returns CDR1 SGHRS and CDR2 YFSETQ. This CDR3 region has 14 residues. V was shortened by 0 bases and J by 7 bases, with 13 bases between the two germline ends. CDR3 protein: CASSLDLGSGEAFF. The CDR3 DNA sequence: TGCGCCAGCAGCTTGGATTTGGGCTCTGGTGAAGCTTTCTTT.

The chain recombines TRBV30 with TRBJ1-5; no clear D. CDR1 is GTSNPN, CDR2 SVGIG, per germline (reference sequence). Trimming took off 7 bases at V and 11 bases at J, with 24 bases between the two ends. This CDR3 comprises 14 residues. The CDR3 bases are TGTGCCTCTGATCTGGGGAAGCAGAGAGGGACCCAGCATTTT. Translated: CASDLGKQRGTQHF.

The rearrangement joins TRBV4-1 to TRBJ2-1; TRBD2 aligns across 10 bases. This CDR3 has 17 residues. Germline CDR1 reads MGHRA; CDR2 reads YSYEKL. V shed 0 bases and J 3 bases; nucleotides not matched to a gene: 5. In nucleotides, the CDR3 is TGCGCCAGCAGCCAAGACGTCCTAGCGGGGGACTACAATGAGCAGTTCTTC. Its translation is CASSQDVLAGDYNEQFF.

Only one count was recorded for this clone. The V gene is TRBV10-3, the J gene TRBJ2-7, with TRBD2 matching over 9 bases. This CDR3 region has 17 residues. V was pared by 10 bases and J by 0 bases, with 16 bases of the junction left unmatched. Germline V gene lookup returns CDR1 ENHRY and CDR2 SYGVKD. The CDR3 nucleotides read TGTGCCACCTGGACCGGGACTAGCCAAACCAGCTCCTACGAGCAGTACTTC. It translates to CATWTGTSQTSSYEQYF.

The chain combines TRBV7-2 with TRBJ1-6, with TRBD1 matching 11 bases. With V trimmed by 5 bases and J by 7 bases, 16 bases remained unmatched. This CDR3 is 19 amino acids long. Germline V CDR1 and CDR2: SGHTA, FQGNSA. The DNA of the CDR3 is TGTGCCAGCAGCCGTTTACTACCCGCTGGGGACAGGGGGAATTCACCCCTCCACTTT. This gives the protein CASSRLLPAGDRGNSPLHF.

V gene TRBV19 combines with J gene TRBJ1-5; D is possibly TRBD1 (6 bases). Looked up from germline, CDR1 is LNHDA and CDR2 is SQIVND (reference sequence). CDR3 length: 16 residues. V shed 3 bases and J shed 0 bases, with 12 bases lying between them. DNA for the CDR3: TGTGCCAGTAGTATCGAGACAGGACCTAGCAATCAGCCCCAGCATTTT. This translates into CASSIETGPSNQPQHF.

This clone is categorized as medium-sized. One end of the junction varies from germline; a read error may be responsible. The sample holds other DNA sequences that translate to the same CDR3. The CDR3 DNA reads as TGTGCCAGCAGATTAGACAGTCACTATGGCTACACCTTC. This encodes CASRLDSHYGYTF. The chain recombines TRBV12-3 or TRBV12-4 with TRBJ1-2; D is possibly TRBD1 (5 bases). The CDR3 is 13 amino acids.